This T cell receptor (delta chain) was sequenced in a study of γδ T cells in repeated Plasmodium falciparum infection. The table lists this clone with a few counts. This DNA's translation and the protein TCRdb lists, from a much larger clone, do not match at residue 3, likely due to a read error; the protein shown is translated from the DNA. The CDR3 totals 19 residues. CDR1 is TSWWSYY, CDR2 QGS, per germline. Vgamma9/Vdelta2+ and Vdelta2-negative gammadelta T cells were flow-sorted from PBMC for bulk sequencing. TCRdb called clones from the multiplex PCR reads again using CATT. Of 45,000 to 70,000 delta-chain clones in the sample, 1.5% to 2% were seen once.

The chain employs TRDV1 and TRDJ1, with TRDD2 identical over 9 bases. Sequencing was carried out using gamma-delta T cells from blood. This clonotype was sampled from a pool of human donors (malaria-infected and uninfected, not separated). The CDR3 spells CAPGERPSYIGGPTDKLIF. For the CDR3, the DNA is TGTGCTCCTGGGGAACGGCCTTCCTACATTGGGGGCCCCACCGATAAACTCATCTTT.